A single TCR beta chain is shown here with its context. The antigen is undetermined. Germline V gene data show CDR1 as LNHNV and CDR2 as YYDKDF (reference sequence). Trimming shortened V by 1 base and J by 3 bases, and 13 bases separated the two germline ends. The CDR3 runs to 16 residues. The data are from a study of T cells after yellow fever vaccination. General observations from the study: The secondary response was weaker, and its peak arrived faster, on day 5 versus 15. Researchers noted that a small share of clonotypes showed up in both CD4 and CD8 compartments. FACS-sorted repertoires could harbor abundant contaminating bulk-population clonotypes.

TCRdb used MiXCR to reprocess the 5' RACE reads, holding one entry per CDR3 protein. The sample comprises about 260,000 distinct CDR3 sequences, roughly 13% of which are singletons, and roughly 0.5% rests with the top ten. This receptor was obtained from a man aged 25-40 years who received the YFV17D yellow fever vaccine. The chain couples TRBV15 to TRBJ2-1; a possible D gene is TRBD2 (5 bases). This material consisted of CD4+ T cells sorted from PBMCs, taken 45 days after the yellow fever booster vaccination. Here the CDR3 DNA reads TGTGCCACCAGCAGAGTGGTATCGGGGAACTACAATGAGCAGTTCTTC. It yields the protein CATSRVVSGNYNEQFF.